One TCR beta chain is described in this entry. This entry belongs to a study of blood T cells in healthy people across ages. A second PCR, run for 7 to 11 cycles, used a sample-barcoded 5' primer plus a J-beta primer mix. TCRdb independently ran MiXCR on the 5' RACE reads; one entry per CDR3 protein. This sample has over 1,200,000 distinct CDR3 sequences, with 59% found just once. This CDR3 spans 14 amino acids. V lost 2 bases and J lost 4, with 10 bases in between. CDR1 is LGHDT, CDR2 YNNKEL, per germline (reference sequence). What was sequenced was blood. The rearrangement uses TRBV3-1 and TRBJ2-3; possible D gene TRBD2, 5 bases. The clonotype comes from a man between 18 and 35 years old in good health. DNA for the CDR3: TGTGCCAGCAGCCAATTTGGGAGATCAGATACGCAGTATTTT. Amino acids: CASSQFGRSDTQYF.